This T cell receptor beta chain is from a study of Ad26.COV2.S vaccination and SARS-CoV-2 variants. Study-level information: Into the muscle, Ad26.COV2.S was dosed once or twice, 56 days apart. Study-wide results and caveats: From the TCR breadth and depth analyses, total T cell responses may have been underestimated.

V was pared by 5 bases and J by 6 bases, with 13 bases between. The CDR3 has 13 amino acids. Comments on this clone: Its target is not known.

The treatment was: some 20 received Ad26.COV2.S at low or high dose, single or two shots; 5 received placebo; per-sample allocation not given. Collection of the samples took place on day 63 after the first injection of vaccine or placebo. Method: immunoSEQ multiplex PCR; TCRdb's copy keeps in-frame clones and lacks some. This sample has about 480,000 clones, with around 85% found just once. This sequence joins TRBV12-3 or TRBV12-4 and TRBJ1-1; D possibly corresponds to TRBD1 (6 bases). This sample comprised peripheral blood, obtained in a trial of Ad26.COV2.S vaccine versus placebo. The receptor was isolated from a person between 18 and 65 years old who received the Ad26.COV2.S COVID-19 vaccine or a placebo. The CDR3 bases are TGTGCCAGCAGTCCCAATCGACAGGCTGAAGCTTTCTTT. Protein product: CASSPNRQAEAFF.